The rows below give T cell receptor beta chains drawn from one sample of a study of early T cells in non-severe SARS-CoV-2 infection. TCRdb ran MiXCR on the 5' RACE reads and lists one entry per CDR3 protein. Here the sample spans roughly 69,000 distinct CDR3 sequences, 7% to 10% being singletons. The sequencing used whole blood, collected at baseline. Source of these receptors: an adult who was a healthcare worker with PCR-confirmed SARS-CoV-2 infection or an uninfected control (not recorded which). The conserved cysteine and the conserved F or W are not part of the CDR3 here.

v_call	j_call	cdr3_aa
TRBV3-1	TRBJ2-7	ASRLRGAYEQY
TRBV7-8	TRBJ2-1	ASSFWQNEQF
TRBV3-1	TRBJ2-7	ASSQRGELYEQY
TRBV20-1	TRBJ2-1	SAHPGTSGRYNEQF
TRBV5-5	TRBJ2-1	ASSLDIYNEQF
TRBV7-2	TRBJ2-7	ASSLQVAYEQY
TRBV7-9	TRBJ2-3	ASSLSGRVLRAKDTQY
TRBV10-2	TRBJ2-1	ASRIIAYNEQF
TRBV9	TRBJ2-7	ASSVEGTKSYEQY
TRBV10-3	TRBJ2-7	AISNTGTGAYEQY
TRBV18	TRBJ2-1	ASSPPLWSRESVYEQF
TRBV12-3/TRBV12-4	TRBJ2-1	ASSPSGTSGRGEQF
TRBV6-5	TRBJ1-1	ASSREGGLGTEAF
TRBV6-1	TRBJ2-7	ASSEGPHYEQY
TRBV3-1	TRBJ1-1	ASSLYPPGTEAF
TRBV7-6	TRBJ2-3	ASSSDSTDTQY
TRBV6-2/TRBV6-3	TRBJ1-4	ASSYPAGGEEKLF
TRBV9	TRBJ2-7	ASSSGGRSYEQY
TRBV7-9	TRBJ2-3	ASRDLGGTDTQY
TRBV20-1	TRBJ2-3	SALDTGAPLDTQY
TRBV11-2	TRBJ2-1	ASSSRLAGGLYNEQF
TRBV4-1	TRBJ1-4	ASSQGSQGGNEKLF
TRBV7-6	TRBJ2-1	ASSPGGQRQF
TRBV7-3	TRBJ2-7	ASSWGQGDSYEQY